This is a list of T cell receptor beta chains from one sample in a study of T-cell memory formation after mild COVID-19. Each CDR3 protein gets one entry after TCRdb re-called the 5' RACE reads with MiXCR. Among 250,000 to 300,000 distinct CDR3 sequences listed, roughly 18% were seen once. The sequencing sample was made of PBMCs or a T cell subset sorted from them (not recorded which). These receptors originate from a man younger than 35 who had mild COVID-19 (a few samples of this study predate the infection). Cell type and time point are not known. Each CDR3 is given with its conserved first and last residue. D genes are given only for firm matches. The size of a clone is reported for some rows only, either as once, few or many, or as a class for expanded clones.

size | length | J | V | D | DNA | CDR3
- | 14 | TRBJ2-7 | TRBV7-9 | TRBD1 | TGTGCCAGCAGCCTCACAGGGGTGCCCTACGAGCAGTACTTC | CASSLTGVPYEQYF
- | 14 | TRBJ2-3 | TRBV4-3 | - | TGCGCCAGCAGCCCCCGCCAGGGCACAGATACGCAGTATTTT | CASSPRQGTDTQYF
few | 15 | TRBJ2-7 | TRBV7-2 | TRBD1 | TGTGCCAGCAGCACCATAGACAGGGGATCCTACGAGCAGTACTTC | CASSTIDRGSYEQYF
- | 18 | TRBJ2-1 | TRBV11-3 | TRBD2 | TGTGCCAGCAGCTCGACTAGCGGAGGGAGATTGGCCTACAATGAGCAGTTCTTC | CASSSTSGGRLAYNEQFF
few | 12 | TRBJ1-2 | TRBV20-1 | - | TGCAGTGCTGCGACCTCGAACTATGGCTACACCTTC | CSAATSNYGYTF
few | 14 | TRBJ1-1 | TRBV12-3/TRBV12-4 | TRBD1 | TGTGCCAGCAGTTCCCATCAGGGGGCCACTGAAGCTTTCTTT | CASSSHQGATEAFF
few | 17 | TRBJ1-1 | TRBV4-3 | TRBD1 | TGCGCCAGCAGCCAAGATCGGCCAGGGGGCATGAACACTGAAGCTTTCTTT | CASSQDRPGGMNTEAFF
- | 11 | TRBJ2-7 | TRBV29-1 | TRBD1 | TGCAGCGCCGGGACAGGGTACGAGCAGTACTTC | CSAGTGYEQYF
- | 14 | TRBJ1-2 | TRBV20-1 | TRBD1 | TGCAGTGCCCTAGAAAGACAGGGTCAAGGCGGCTACACCTTC | CSALERQGQGGYTF
few | 20 | TRBJ2-3 | TRBV7-3 | - | TGTGCCAGCAGCTTATTTGCCGCGACTAGTCTGTCGCGGTCTTCAGATACGCAGTATTTT | CASSLFAATSLSRSSDTQYF
few | 17 | TRBJ2-5 | TRBV10-2 | - | TGCGCCAGCAATACCCTGGGTAGCGGCGGGGTCCAAGAGACCCAGTACTTC | CASNTLGSGGVQETQYF
- | 15 | TRBJ1-1 | TRBV6-5 | - | TGTGCCAGCATCAGACAACGGGGGATGAACACTGAAGCTTTCTTT | CASIRQRGMNTEAFF
few | 13 | TRBJ1-1 | TRBV6-6 | - | TGTGCCAGCAGTCCCAGTCTGAGGACTGAAGCTTTCTTT | CASSPSLRTEAFF
few | 15 | TRBJ1-2 | TRBV12-3/TRBV12-4 | - | TGTGCCAGCAGTCCAACCGGGACACTAACCTATGGCTACACCTTC | CASSPTGTLTYGYTF
- | 13 | TRBJ1-1 | TRBV10-3 | - | TGTGCCACCAAGGCCCCTCTGAACACTGAAGCTTTCTTT | CATKAPLNTEAFF
- | 15 | TRBJ1-1 | TRBV7-2 | - | TGTGCCAGCAGCGTAAGAGGGACAATGAACACTGAAGCTTTCTTT | CASSVRGTMNTEAFF
- | 15 | TRBJ2-3 | TRBV20-1 | TRBD2 | TGCAGTGCTAGAAAGCTAGCGGGGGGTACAGATACGCAGTATTTT | CSARKLAGGTDTQYF